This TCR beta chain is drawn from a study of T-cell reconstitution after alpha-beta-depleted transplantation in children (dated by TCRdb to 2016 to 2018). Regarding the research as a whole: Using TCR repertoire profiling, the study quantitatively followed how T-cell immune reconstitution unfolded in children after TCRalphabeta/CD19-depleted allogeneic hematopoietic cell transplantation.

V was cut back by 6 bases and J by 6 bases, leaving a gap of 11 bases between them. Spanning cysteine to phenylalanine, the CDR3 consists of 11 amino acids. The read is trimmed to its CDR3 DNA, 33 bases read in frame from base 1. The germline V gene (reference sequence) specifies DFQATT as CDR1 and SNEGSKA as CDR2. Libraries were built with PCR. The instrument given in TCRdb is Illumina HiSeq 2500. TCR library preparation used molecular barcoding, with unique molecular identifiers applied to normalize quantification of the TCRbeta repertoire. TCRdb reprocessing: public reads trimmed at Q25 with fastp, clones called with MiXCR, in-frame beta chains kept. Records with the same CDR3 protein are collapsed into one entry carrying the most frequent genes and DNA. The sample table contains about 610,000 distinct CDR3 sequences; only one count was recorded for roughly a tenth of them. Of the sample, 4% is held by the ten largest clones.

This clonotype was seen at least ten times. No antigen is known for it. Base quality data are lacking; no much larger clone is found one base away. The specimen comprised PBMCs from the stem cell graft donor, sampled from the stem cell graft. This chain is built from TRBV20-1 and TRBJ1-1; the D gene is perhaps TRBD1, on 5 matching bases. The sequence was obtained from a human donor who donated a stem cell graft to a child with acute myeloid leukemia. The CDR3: CSASRDPEAFF. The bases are TGCAGTGCATCCCGGGACCCTGAAGCTTTCTTT.